One sample yielded the 25 T cell receptor beta chains listed below, sequenced in a study of shared clonotypes between healthy human individuals. Sequencing used immunoSEQ multiplex PCR; TCRdb keeps in-frame clones, though not all of them. The sample shows roughly 530,000 clones, about 96% of them seen only once. What was sequenced was naive CD4+ T cells sorted from blood. The subset denotes: CD45RA+ positively selected. These TCRs come from a woman aged 30 to 39 in good health.

The rearrangement uses TRBV7-2 and TRBJ2-5, with TRBD2 identical over 10 bases. Trimming removed 5 bases from V and 4 bases from J; junction bases left unmatched: 16. The CDR3 loop spans 18 amino acids. CDR1 is SGHTA and CDR2 is FQGNSA in the germline V gene. The CDR3 nucleotides read TGTGCCAGCAGCGGAGGGGCTCTAGCGGGAGACTACCGAGAGACCCAGTACTTC. Translated, it gives CASSGGALAGDYRETQYF.

The J gene is TRBJ2-2, the V gene TRBV11-3; D call uncertain. CDR3 length equals 15 residues. Trimming removed 1 base from V and 4 bases from J, with 10 bases in between. From germline, CDR1 is SGHNT and CDR2 YENEEA. The CDR3 nucleotides read TGTGCCAGCAGCTTAGGAGCGTACGGCACCGGGGAGCTGTTTTTT. Encoded protein: CASSLGAYGTGELFF.

The chain links TRBV11-2 to TRBJ2-5, with D perhaps being TRBD1 or TRBD2 (5 bases each). The CDR3 covers 14 residues. Per germline, CDR1 SGHAT and CDR2 FQNNGV. The V end was cut by 3 bases, the J end by 1 base, with 9 bases between. In DNA, the CDR3 is TGTGCCAGCAGCTTGGGACGTATCCAAGAGACCCAGTACTTC. Its protein is CASSLGRIQETQYF.

Details on this clone: The same CDR3 also results from other DNA sequences found in this sample. This chain links TRBV29-1 with TRBJ1-4; D is unresolved. CDR3 size: 13 residues. From germline, CDR1 is SQVTM and CDR2 ANQGSEA. The V end lost 4 bases, the J end lost 0 bases, and 6 bases lay between the germline ends. The CDR3 region is CSVVGATNEKLFF. Written as DNA, the CDR3 is TGCAGCGTTGTGGGTGCAACTAATGAAAAACTGTTTTTT. The full variable domain, its missing parts supplied by reference TRBV29-1 and TRBJ1-4, is SAVISQKPSRDICQRGTSLTIQCQVDSQVTMMFWYRQQPGQSLTLIATANQGSEATYESGFVIDKFPISRPNLTFSTLTVSNMSPEDSSIYLCSVVGATNEKLFFGSGTQLSVL.

The chain is built from TRBV10-3 and TRBJ1-4; D unresolved. Trimming left V 4 bases short and J 2 bases short, with 2 bases between. Germline V CDR1 and CDR2: ENHRY, SYGVKD. The CDR3 covers 12 residues. The CDR3 reads CAISATNEKLFF. In nucleotides, the CDR3 is TGTGCCATCAGTGCCACTAATGAAAAACTGTTTTTT.

The chain links TRBV11-3 to TRBJ1-4; D gene unclear. The CDR3 has 15 amino acids. Germline assignment: CDR1 SGHNT and CDR2 YENEEA. Trimming took off 2 bases at V and 5 bases at J, with 12 bases between the two ends. CDR3 loop: CASSLFVEENEKLFF. The CDR3, as DNA: TGTGCCAGCAGCTTATTCGTGGAGGAGAATGAAAAACTGTTTTTT.

This rearrangement joins TRBV5-1 to TRBJ1-2; unclear D gene. In germline, CDR1 is SGHRS, CDR2 YFSETQ. V was pared by 5 bases and J by 6 bases, with 8 bases between. CDR3 length: 11 residues. The CDR3 nucleotides are TGCGCCAGCAGGTCTGAAGATGGCTACACCTTC. It codes for CASRSEDGYTF.

V is TRBV6-6 and J is TRBJ2-7; D call uncertain. V was trimmed by 2 bases and J by 2 bases, leaving 13 bases between them. CDR3 size: 15 residues. Germline V gene sequence: CDR1 MNHNY, CDR2 SVGAGI (reference sequence). In nucleotides, the CDR3 is TGTGCCAGCAGTTACACCTTCGACATTACCTACGAGCAGTACTTC. Protein: CASSYTFDITYEQYF.

V is TRBV2 and J is TRBJ2-5, with D unresolved. The J call may be faulty, since TRBJ2-7 better matches the DNA end. Germline CDR1 reads SNHLY; CDR2 reads FYNNEI. The CDR3 extends over 14 amino acids. CDR3 nucleotide sequence: TGTGCCAGCAGTTCCTCCGGCCCTATCGGCGAGCAGTACTTC. Amino acids: CASSSSGPIGEQYF.

The V and J genes are TRBV7-2 and TRBJ2-5, with a tentative D call TRBD1 (6 bases). There are 13 residues in the CDR3. Trimming took 4 bases from V and 7 from J, leaving 13 bases between them. The germline CDR1 and CDR2 sequences are SGHTA and FQGNSA. DNA of the CDR3: TGTGCCAGCAGCTACAACAGGGAGATGACCCAGTACTTC. Protein sequence: CASSYNREMTQYF.

The chain employs TRBV5-1 and TRBJ1-1, with a tentative D call TRBD1 (6 bases). The CDR3 is 15 amino acids. Trimming removed 1 base at V and 4 bases at J, with 14 bases between. Germline CDR1 reads SGHRS; CDR2 reads YFSETQ. CDR3 sequence: CASSLPGKGGTEAFF. The CDR3 DNA reads TGCGCCAGCAGCTTGCCCGGAAAGGGGGGCACTGAAGCTTTCTTT.

This clone was found once. The V and J genes are TRBV27 and TRBJ2-5, with 12 bases aligning to TRBD2. The closer fit of TRBJ2-7 to the DNA end suggests the J call may be wrong. Germline CDR1 and CDR2: MNHEY and SMNVEV (reference sequence). This CDR3 contains 14 residues. CDR3 sequence reads: CASRPSGRDYEQYF. For the CDR3, the DNA is TGTGCCAGCAGACCTAGCGGGAGGGACTACGAGCAGTACTTC.

This clone was detected only once. The chain combines TRBV19 with TRBJ2-2; no clear D gene. This CDR3 region has 15 residues. Trimming stripped 1 base from V and 0 bases from J, with 6 bases between. Germline V gene lookup returns CDR1 LNHDA and CDR2 SQIVND (reference sequence). The CDR3 reads CASSIGRANTGELFF. CDR3 nucleotides: TGTGCCAGTAGTATAGGTAGGGCGAACACCGGGGAGCTGTTTTTT.

The V call is TRBV7-2, the J call TRBJ2-1, with D possibly called TRBD1 or TRBD2 (6 bases each). V gave up 3 bases and J gave up 2 bases, with 11 bases separating them. This CDR3 comprises 15 residues. Germline-derived CDR1 and CDR2 are SGHTA and FQGNSA. CDR3 loop: CASSLGGTTYNEQFF. The CDR3 nucleotides read TGTGCCAGCAGCTTGGGCGGGACAACCTACAATGAGCAGTTCTTC.

The table lists this clone with a count of one. The chain links TRBV19 to TRBJ1-2; 8 bases match TRBD1. Germline CDR1 reads LNHDA; CDR2 reads SQIVND (reference sequence). The V gene end was trimmed by 7 bases and the J gene end by 4 bases; junction bases not matched to a gene: 5. CDR3 length: 13 residues. This CDR3 reads CASTLGQGYGYTF. The CDR3 DNA reads TGTGCCAGTACTCTCGGACAGGGCTATGGCTACACCTTC.

This rearrangement joins TRBV28 to TRBJ2-2, with D unclear. Germline V CDR1 and CDR2: MDHEN, SYDVKM. Trimming removed 5 bases at V and 4 bases at J, with 14 bases between. This CDR3 is 15 amino acids long. The chain's CDR3 is CASSVSGVGTGELFF. The CDR3 region has the DNA TGTGCCAGCAGTGTATCAGGCGTCGGCACCGGGGAGCTGTTTTTT.

This clone was picked up one time. This chain connects TRBV11-2 to TRBJ2-5; 12 bases are a match to TRBD2. The J call is in doubt because the DNA end fits TRBJ2-7 better. CDR1 and CDR2 from the germline V gene are SGHAT and FQNNGV. This CDR3 has 15 amino acids. This CDR3 is CASRQTSGSSYEQYF. DNA of the CDR3: TGTGCCAGCAGACAGACTAGCGGGAGTTCCTACGAGCAGTACTTC.

The rearrangement links TRBV28 to TRBJ2-3, with D unresolved. This CDR3 has 13 amino acids. The germline CDR1 and CDR2 sequences are MDHEN and SYDVKM. Trimming removed 6 bases at V and 7 bases at J, with 14 bases between. CDR3 sequence reads: CASRKDRDYTQYF. The CDR3 DNA reads TGTGCCAGCAGGAAAGATCGCGACTATACGCAGTATTTT.

The chain has TRBV18 and TRBJ1-1; TRBD1 matches at 9 bases. This CDR3 spans 15 amino acids. The J segment lost 3 bases and the V segment lost 4 bases, leaving 6 bases of the junction unmatched. Germline loops: CDR1 KGHSH, CDR2 LQKENI. CDR3 sequence reads: CASSLTGGADTEAFF. The CDR3 nucleotides are TGTGCCAGCTCACTAACAGGGGGCGCGGACACTGAAGCTTTCTTT.

The chain recombines TRBV7-3 with TRBJ1-2; D ambiguous. Germline values: CDR1 SGHTA, CDR2 FQGTGA. The CDR3 sequence is 16 residues long. V lost 2 bases and J 4 bases, leaving 17 bases between the germline ends. Here the CDR3 reads CASSLVGRRETYGYTF. The CDR3 DNA reads as TGTGCCAGCAGCTTAGTAGGGAGGAGGGAGACCTATGGCTACACCTTC. Filled out from reference TRBV7-3 and TRBJ1-2, the complete variable domain reads GAGVSQTPSNKVTEKGKYVELRCDPISGHTALYWYRQSLGQGPEFLIYFQGTGAADDSGLPNDRFFAVRPEGSVSTLKIQRTERGDSAVYLCASSLVGRRETYGYTFGSGTRLTVV.

The chain is built from TRBV28 and TRBJ1-5; 7 nucleotides match TRBD1. Germline-derived CDR1 and CDR2 are MDHEN and SYDVKM. The ends lost 2 bases at V and 7 bases at J; junction bases unmatched: 11. The CDR3 has 16 residues. The CDR3 here is CASSLGEGAVGQPQHF. As DNA, the CDR3 is TGTGCCAGCAGTTTAGGCGAGGGGGCGGTAGGGCAGCCCCAGCATTTT.

The CDR3 is CASSSGPPGKSYEQYF. As DNA, the CDR3 is TGCGCCAGCAGCTCCGGCCCTCCCGGGAAATCCTACGAGCAGTACTTC. The V call is TRBV5-1, the J call TRBJ2-7; the D gene is possibly TRBD2 (5 bases). The ends were cut back, 3 bases at V and 1 base at J, with 17 bases in the middle. The CDR3 is 16 amino acids. The germline V gene encodes CDR1 SGHRS and CDR2 YFSETQ.

The CDR3 is CASSTTSGNYNEQFF. CDR3 bases: TGCGCCAGCAGCACGACTAGCGGGAACTACAATGAGCAGTTCTTC. The rearrangement links TRBV5-1 to TRBJ2-1; 11 positions agree with TRBD2. J was trimmed by 3 bases and V by 4 bases; bases with no gene match: 3. Looked up from germline, CDR1 is SGHRS and CDR2 is YFSETQ. The CDR3 is 15 residues long.

V usage is TRBV5-5 and J usage is TRBJ2-7, with 11 bases fitting TRBD2. The ends lost 4 bases at V and 4 bases at J; junction bases unmatched: 10. The CDR3 covers 16 residues. Looked up from germline, CDR1 is SGHKS and CDR2 is YYEKEE (reference sequence). This CDR3 reads CASSTTSGSFGYEQYF. CDR3 in DNA: TGTGCCAGCAGCACTACTAGCGGGAGTTTTGGGTACGAGCAGTACTTC.

The chain employs TRBV29-1 and TRBJ2-5, with TRBD2 as a possible D gene (5 bases). This CDR3 spans 12 amino acids. V lost 7 bases and J lost 5, with 14 bases in between. CDR1 and CDR2 from the germline V gene are SQVTM and ANQGSEA. This chain's CDR3 is CSDRTAWETQYF. The CDR3 DNA is TGCAGCGATCGGACTGCATGGGAGACCCAGTACTTC.